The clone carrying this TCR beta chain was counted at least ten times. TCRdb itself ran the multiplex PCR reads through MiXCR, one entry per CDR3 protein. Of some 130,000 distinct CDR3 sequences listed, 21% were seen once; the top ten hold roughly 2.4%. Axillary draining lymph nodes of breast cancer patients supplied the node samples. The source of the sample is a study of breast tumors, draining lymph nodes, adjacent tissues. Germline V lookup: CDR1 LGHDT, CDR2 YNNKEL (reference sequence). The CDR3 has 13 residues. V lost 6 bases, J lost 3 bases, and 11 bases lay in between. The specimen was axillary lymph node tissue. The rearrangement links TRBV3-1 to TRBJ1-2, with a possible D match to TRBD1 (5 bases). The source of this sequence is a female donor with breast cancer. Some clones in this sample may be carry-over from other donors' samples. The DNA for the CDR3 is TGTGCCAGCAGTGGGGGTTTCGACTATGGCTACACCTTC. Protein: CASSGGFDYGYTF.